This T cell receptor beta chain appears in the sequencing data of a study of blood T cells in healthy people across ages. With 5 bases removed from V and 1 base from J, the gap between germline ends came to 14 bases. CDR1 SGHTA and CDR2 FQGNSA come from the germline V gene. There are 15 residues in the CDR3. Each donor was a healthy Caucasian individual from Russia, aged roughly 6 to 90. Study observations and caveats: A strong correlation between TCR beta diversity and naive T cell percentage was seen.

This clonotype has only a few counts. Its antigen is not identified. Next came a second PCR, run for about 6 to 12 cycles, which used a sample-barcoded 5' primer along with a J-beta primer mix. From the 5' RACE reads, TCRdb called clonotypes with MiXCR, one entry per CDR3 protein. Of approximately 1,700,000 distinct CDR3 sequences in the sample, roughly two fifths were seen once. The chain uses TRBV7-2 and TRBJ1-1, with D perhaps matching TRBD1 (6 bases). Source material: blood. This clonotype was obtained from a human donor in good health. The CDR3 DNA is TGTGCCAGCAGCGAGGGACACTACCGGAACACTGAAGCTTTCTTT. This gives the protein CASSEGHYRNTEAFF.